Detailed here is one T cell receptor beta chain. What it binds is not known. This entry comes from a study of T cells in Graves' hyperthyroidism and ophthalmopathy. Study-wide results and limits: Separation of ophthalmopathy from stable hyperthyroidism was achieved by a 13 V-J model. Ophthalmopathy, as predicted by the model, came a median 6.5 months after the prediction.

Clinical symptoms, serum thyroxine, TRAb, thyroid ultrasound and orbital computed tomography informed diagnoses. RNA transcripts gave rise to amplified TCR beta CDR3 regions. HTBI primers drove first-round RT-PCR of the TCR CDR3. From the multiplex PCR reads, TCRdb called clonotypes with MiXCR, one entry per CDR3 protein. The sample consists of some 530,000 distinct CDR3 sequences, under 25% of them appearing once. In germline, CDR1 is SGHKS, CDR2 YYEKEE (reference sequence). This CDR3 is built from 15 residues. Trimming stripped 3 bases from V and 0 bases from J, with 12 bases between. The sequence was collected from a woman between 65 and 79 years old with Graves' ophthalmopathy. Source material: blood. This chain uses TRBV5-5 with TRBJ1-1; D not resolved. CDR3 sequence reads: CASSSLGSVNTEAFF. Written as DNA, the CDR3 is TGTGCCAGCAGCTCCTTGGGGTCAGTGAACACTGAAGCTTTCTTT.